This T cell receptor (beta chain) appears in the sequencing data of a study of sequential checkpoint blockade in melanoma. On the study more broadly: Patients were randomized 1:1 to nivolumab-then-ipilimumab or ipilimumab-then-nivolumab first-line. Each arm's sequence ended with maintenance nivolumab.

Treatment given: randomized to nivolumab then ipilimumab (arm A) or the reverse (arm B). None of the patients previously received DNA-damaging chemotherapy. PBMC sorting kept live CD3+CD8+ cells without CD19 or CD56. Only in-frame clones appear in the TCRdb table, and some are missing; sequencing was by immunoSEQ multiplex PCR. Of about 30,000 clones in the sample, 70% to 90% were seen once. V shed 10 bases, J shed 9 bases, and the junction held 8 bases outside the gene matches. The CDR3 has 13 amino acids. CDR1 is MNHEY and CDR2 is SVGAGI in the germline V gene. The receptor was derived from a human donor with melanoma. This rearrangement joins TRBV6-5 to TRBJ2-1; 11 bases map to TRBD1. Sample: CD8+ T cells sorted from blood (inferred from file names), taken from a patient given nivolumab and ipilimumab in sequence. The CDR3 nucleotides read TGTGCCACCACCCGGACAGGGGGCAGTGAGCAGTTCTTC. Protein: CATTRTGGSEQFF.